This entry is about one T cell receptor (beta chain). Study processing details: Estimates of nucleated cell counts were drawn from the amplification of reference gene primers. Repertoires were generated with immunoSEQ multiplex PCR, while TCRdb's copy carries only in-frame clones and drops some. The V and J calls and clone size are taken from that table; D and trimming were inferred from the DNA. The sample shows about 340,000 clones, about 86% of them seen only once. The record originates from a study of blood T cell repertoires in COVID-19. Study at large: Samples taken during acute and convalescent COVID-19 were collected in the United States, Italy and Spain. Sample material is recorded as cDNA or gDNA derived from T cells, B-cell-depleted T cells, or PBMCs.

The origin of this receptor is a man aged 30-40 years with active or convalescent COVID-19. Source material: peripheral blood.

The chain's CDR3 is CASSYSDRTDTQYF. In DNA, the CDR3 is TGTGCCAGCAGTTACTCCGACAGGACAGATACGCAGTATTTT. This sequence joins TRBV6-5 and TRBJ2-3; D is perhaps TRBD1 (6 bases). V lost 0 bases, J lost 3 bases, and 7 bases lay in between. The CDR3 has 14 amino acids. Germline loops: CDR1 MNHEY, CDR2 SVGAGI.